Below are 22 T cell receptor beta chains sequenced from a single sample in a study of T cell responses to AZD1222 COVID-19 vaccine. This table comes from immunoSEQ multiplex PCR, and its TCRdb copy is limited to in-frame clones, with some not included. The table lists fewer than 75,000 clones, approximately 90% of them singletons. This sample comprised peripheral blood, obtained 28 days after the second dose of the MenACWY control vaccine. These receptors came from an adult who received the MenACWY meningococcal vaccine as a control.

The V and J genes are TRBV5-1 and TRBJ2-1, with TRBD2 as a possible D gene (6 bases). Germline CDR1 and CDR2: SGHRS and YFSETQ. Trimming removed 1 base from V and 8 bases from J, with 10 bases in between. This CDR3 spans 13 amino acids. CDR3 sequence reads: CASSLFGGDEQFF. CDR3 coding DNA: TGCGCCAGCAGCTTGTTCGGCGGGGATGAGCAGTTCTTC.

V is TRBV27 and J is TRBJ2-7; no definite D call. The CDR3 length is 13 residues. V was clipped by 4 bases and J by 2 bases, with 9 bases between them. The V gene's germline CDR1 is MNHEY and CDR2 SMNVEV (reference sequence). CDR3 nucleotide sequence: TGTGCCAGCAGTTCGCGGATAACCTACGAGCAGTACTTC. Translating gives CASSSRITYEQYF.

CDR3 nucleotide sequence: TGTGCCAGCACCTACGCCGGGAGGGCCGAGGAGACCCAGTACTTC. As protein: CASTYAGRAEETQYF. J is TRBJ2-5 and V is TRBV7-2, with 8 bases that match TRBD2. There are 15 residues in the CDR3. The V and J ends lost 7 bases and 5 bases, in that order; junction bases with no gene match: 12. Germline V gene data show CDR1 as SGHTA and CDR2 as FQGNSA.

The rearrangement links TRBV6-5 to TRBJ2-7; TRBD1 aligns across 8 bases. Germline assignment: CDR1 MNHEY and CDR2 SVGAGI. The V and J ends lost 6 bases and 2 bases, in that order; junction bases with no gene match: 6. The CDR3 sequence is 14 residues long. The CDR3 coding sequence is TGTGCCAGCAGCGGGACAGGTCGAACCTACGAGCAGTACTTC. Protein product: CASSGTGRTYEQYF.

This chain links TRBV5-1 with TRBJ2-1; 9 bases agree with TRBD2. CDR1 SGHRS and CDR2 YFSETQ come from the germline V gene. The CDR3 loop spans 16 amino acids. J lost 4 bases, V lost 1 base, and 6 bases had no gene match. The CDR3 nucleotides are TGCGCCAGCAGCTTGATCCCTAGCGGGATGTACAATGAGCAGTTCTTC. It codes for CASSLIPSGMYNEQFF. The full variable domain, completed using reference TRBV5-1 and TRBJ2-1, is KAGVTQTPRYLIKTRGQQVTLSCSPISGHRSVSWYQQTPGQGLQFLFEYFSETQRNKGNFPGRFSGRQFSNSRSEMNVSTLELGDSALYLCASSLIPSGMYNEQFFGPGTRLTVL.

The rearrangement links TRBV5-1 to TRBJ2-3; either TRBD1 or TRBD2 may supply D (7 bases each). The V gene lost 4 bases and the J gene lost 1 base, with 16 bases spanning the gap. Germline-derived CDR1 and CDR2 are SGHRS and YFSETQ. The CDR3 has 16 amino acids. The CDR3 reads CASSQQQGRGTDTQYF. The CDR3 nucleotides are TGCGCCAGCAGCCAACAACAGGGGAGGGGCACAGATACGCAGTATTTT.

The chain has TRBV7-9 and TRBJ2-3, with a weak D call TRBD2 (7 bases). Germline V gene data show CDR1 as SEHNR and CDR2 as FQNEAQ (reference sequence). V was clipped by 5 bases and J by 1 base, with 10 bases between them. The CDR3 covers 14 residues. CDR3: CASSRGGGTDTQYF. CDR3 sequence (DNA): TGTGCCAGCAGCCGAGGGGGGGGCACAGATACGCAGTATTTT.

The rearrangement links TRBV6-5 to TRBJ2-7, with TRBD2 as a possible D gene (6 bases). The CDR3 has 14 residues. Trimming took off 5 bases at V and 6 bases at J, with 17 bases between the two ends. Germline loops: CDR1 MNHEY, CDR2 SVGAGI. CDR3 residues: CASSPGGKKGEQYF. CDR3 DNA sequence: TGTGCCAGCAGTCCCGGAGGGAAGAAGGGCGAGCAGTACTTC.

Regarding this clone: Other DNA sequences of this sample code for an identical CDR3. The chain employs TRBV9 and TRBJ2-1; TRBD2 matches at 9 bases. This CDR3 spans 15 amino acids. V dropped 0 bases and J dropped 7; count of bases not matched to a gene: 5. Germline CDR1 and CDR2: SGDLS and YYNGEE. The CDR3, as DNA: TGTGCCAGCAGCGTAGGCGGGAGGGCCGGTAATGAGCAGTTCTTC. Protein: CASSVGGRAGNEQFF.

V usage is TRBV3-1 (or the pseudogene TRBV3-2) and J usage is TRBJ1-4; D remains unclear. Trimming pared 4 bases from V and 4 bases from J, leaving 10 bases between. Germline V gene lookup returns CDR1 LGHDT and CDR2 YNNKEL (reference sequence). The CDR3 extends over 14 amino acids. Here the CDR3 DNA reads TGTGCCAGCAGCCGCCTGCCGAGTAATGAAAAACTGTTTTTT. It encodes CASSRLPSNEKLFF.

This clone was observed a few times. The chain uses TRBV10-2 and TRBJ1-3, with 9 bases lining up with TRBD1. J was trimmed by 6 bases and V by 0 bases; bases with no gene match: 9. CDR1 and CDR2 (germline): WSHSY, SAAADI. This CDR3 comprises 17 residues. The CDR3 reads CASSESTPTGGKNTIYF. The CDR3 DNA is TGCGCCAGCAGTGAGTCGACTCCAACAGGGGGCAAAAACACCATATATTTT.

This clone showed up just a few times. CDR3 amino acids: CASSKTGPYEQYF. DNA of the CDR3: TGCGCCAGCAGTAAGACAGGGCCCTACGAGCAGTACTTC. The chain joins TRBV5-1 to TRBJ2-7, with TRBD1 matching 7 bases. Germline values: CDR1 SGHRS, CDR2 YFSETQ. The CDR3 has 13 residues. V was clipped by 5 bases and J by 2 bases; unmatched bases: 4.

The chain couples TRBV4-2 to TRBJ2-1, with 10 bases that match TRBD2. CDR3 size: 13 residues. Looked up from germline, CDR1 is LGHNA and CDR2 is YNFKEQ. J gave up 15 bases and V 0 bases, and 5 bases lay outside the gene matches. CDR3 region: CASSQDGLAGVFF. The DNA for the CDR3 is TGTGCCAGCAGCCAAGATGGGCTAGCGGGAGTGTTCTTC.

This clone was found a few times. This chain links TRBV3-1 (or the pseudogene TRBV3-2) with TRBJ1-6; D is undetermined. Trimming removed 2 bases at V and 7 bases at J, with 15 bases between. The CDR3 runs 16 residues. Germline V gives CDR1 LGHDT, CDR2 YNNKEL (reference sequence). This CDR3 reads CASSQSSGVSNSPLHF. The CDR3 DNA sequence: TGTGCCAGCAGCCAATCTTCAGGCGTCAGCAATTCACCCCTCCACTTT.

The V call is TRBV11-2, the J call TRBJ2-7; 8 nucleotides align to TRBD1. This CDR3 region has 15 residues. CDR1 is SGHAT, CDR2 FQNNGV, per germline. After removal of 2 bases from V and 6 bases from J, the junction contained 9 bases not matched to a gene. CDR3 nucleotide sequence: TGTGCCAGCAGCTTATATCAGACCAGGGGGCCCGAGCAGTACTTC. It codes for CASSLYQTRGPEQYF.

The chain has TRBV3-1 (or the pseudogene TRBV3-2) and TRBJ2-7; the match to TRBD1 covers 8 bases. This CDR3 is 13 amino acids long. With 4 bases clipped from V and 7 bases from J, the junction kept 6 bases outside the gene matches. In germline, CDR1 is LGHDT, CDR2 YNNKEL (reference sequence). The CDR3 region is CASSPGQGGEQYF. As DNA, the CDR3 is TGTGCCAGCAGCCCAGGACAGGGAGGAGAGCAGTACTTC.

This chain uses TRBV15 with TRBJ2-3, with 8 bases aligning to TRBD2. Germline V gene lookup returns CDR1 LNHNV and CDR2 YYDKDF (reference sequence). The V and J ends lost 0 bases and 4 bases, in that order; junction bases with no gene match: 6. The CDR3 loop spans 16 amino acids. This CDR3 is CATSRDRAGLADTQYF. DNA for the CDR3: TGTGCCACCAGCAGAGATCGGGCGGGACTAGCAGATACGCAGTATTTT.

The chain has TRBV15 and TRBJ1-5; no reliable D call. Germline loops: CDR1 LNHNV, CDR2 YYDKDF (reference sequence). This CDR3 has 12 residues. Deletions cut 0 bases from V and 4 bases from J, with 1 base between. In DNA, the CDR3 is TGTGCCACCAGCAGAGATAATCAGCCCCAGCATTTT. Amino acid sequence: CATSRDNQPQHF. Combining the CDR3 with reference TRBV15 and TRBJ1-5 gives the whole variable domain DAMVIQNPRYQVTQFGKPVTLSCSQTLNHNVMYWYQQKSSQAPKLLFHYYDKDFNNEADTPDNFQSRRPNTSFCFLDIRSPGLGDTAMYLCATSRDNQPQHFGDGTRLSIL.

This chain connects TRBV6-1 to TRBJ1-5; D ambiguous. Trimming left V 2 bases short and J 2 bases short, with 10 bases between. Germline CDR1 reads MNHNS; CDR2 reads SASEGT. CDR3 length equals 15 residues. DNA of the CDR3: TGTGCCAGCAGTGAATACCCCCACGGCAATCAGCCCCAGCATTTT. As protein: CASSEYPHGNQPQHF.

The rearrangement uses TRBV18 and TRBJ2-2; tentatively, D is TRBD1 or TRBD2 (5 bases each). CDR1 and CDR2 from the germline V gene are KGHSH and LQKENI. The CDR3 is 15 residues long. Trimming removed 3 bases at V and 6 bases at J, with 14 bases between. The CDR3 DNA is TGTGCCAGCTCACCGGTTTCCGGGGCGTCCGGGGAGCTGTTTTTT. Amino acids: CASSPVSGASGELFF.

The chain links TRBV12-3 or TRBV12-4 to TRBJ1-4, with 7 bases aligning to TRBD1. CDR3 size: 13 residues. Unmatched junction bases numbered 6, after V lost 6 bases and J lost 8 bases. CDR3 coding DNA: TGTGCCAGCAGGTCCGGGACAGAAGAAAAACTGTTTTTT. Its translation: CASRSGTEEKLFF.

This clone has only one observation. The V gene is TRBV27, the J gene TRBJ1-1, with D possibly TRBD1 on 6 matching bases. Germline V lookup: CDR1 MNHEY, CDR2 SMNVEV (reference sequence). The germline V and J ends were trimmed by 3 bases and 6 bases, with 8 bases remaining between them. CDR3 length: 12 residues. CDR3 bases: TGTGCCAGCAGTTTCGCAGGGGCTGAAGCTTTCTTT. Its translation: CASSFAGAEAFF.